The 13 T cell receptor beta chains listed next were all sequenced from one sample in a study of spatial heterogeneity in lung cancer (dated by TCRdb to the late 2010s). The time point label on this specimen signifies: sample taken at primary tumor resection. The protocol used for the library was 5' RACE. TCRdb records NextSeq 500 as the sequencer. TCRdb redid the processing of the public reads, applying fastp at Q25 and MiXCR, and retained in-frame beta chains. CDR3 protein duplicates are merged, each entry listing the most common genes and DNA. Per the sample table, the count is approximately 76 distinct CDR3 sequences. Findings and caveats that apply to the study as a whole: The tumor nonsynonymous mutation count correlated with the number of expanded alpha and beta TCRs within the tumor.

These TCRs are of unknown antigen specificity. The sequenced sample was lung tumor tissue, obtained at surgery. Source of these receptors: a male donor with early-stage non-small cell lung cancer.

This clonotype is large (0.1 to 1%) within its sample. Since it is a stray read in a library aimed at alpha chains, this beta chain has a size that is not meaningful. The rearrangement joins TRBV19 to TRBJ2-1, with D perhaps TRBD1 (5 bases). V dropped 6 bases and J dropped 4 bases, with 16 bases sitting between them. The CDR3 covers 15 residues. Germline V CDR1 and CDR2: LNHDA, SQIVND (reference sequence). CDR3 bases: TGTGCCAGTAGCGCGACAGCGAACCTTTACAATGAGCAGTTCTTC. This encodes CASSATANLYNEQFF. The full variable domain, rest sourced from reference TRBV19 and TRBJ2-1, is DGGITQSPKYLFRKEGQNVTLSCEQNLNHDAMYWYRQDPGQGLRLIYYSQIVNDFQKGDIAEGYSVSREKKESFPLTVTSAQKNPTAFYLCASSATANLYNEQFFGPGTRLTVL.

Within the sample, this clonotype is large (0.1 to 1%). Since it is a stray read in a library aimed at alpha chains, this beta chain has a size that is not meaningful. This chain connects TRBV28 to TRBJ2-7; 9 bases are a match to TRBD1. CDR1 and CDR2 from the germline V gene are MDHEN and SYDVKM. This CDR3 is built from 14 residues. Trimming cost V 9 bases and J 7 bases; bases outside gene matches: 13. CDR3 sequence: CASLTGQGLGEQYF. The CDR3 DNA follows: TGTGCCAGTTTGACGGGACAGGGCCTGGGTGAGCAGTACTTC.

The sample holds one count of this clonotype. The library was designed around alpha chains, so this beta chain is a stray read whose abundance carries little weight. This sequence joins TRBV27 and TRBJ2-4; D is unclear. The length of the CDR3 is 16 residues. Trimming stripped 5 bases from V and 0 bases from J, with 14 bases between. Germline-derived CDR1 and CDR2 are MNHEY and SMNVEV (reference sequence). In DNA form, the CDR3 reads TGTGCCAGCAGTCCCAGCCTCACTCTAGCCAAAAACATTCAGTACTTC. It encodes CASSPSLTLAKNIQYF.

This clonotype appeared a single time. The library was prepared for alpha chains; this beta chain is a stray read, so its frequency means little. CDR3 protein: CSARPGTSGILEQYF. CDR3 nucleotides: TGCAGTGCTAGACCCGGGACTAGCGGGATTCTCGAGCAGTACTTC. This rearrangement joins TRBV20-1 to TRBJ2-7; 13 bases fit TRBD2. The germline V gene encodes CDR1 DFQATT and CDR2 SNEGSKA (reference sequence). The junction had 7 bases not matched to a gene; V was cut back by 2 bases and J by 6 bases. The CDR3 runs 15 residues.

In its sample, this clonotype ranks as hyperexpanded. This beta chain represents an off-target read in a library built for alpha chains; its size is of limited meaning. J is TRBJ2-7 and V is TRBV7-8; TRBD2 matches at 9 bases. CDR1 SGHVS and CDR2 FQNEAQ come from the germline V gene. This CDR3 is 16 amino acids long. Trimming took 1 base from V and 5 from J; bases not matched to a gene: 9. Here the CDR3 reads CASSLDWNSGSNEQYF. The CDR3 region has the DNA TGTGCCAGCAGCTTAGATTGGAATAGCGGGAGCAACGAGCAGTACTTC.

In its sample, this clonotype is hyperexpanded. Because this beta chain is a stray read in a library intended to capture alpha chains, its abundance should not be given much weight. CDR3 sequence: CASSYGGGAGGEQYF. As DNA, the CDR3 is TGTGCCAGCAGTTACGGCGGGGGGGCCGGCGGCGAGCAGTACTTC. The V gene is TRBV6-5, the J gene TRBJ2-7, with TRBD2 identical over 9 bases. Germline lookup yields CDR1 MNHEY and CDR2 SVGAGI. The CDR3 covers 15 residues. J gave up 6 bases and V 2 bases, and 8 bases lay outside the gene matches.

This clonotype is large. A library prepared for alpha chains yielded this beta chain as an off-target read; its size is of little meaning. This chain connects TRBV21-1 to TRBJ1-2. TRBV21-1 corresponds to a pseudogene. CDR3 size: 13 residues. The CDR3 bases are TGTGCCAGCAGCAAACAGGGCCGATATGGCTACACCTTC. Its translation is CASSKQGRYGYTF.

By share of the sample, this clonotype is hyperexpanded. This beta chain is an off-target read within a library intended for alpha chains, so its frequency means little. The gene calls are TRBV28 and TRBJ2-1; TRBD2 matches 7 bases. CDR1 MDHEN and CDR2 SYDVKM come from the germline V gene. This CDR3 has 18 residues. V dropped 3 bases and J dropped 4; count of bases not matched to a gene: 15. The CDR3 DNA follows: TGTGCCAGCAGTTTCCTACACCCGGGGAGGGCGGGGTACAATGAGCAGTTCTTC. This codes for CASSFLHPGRAGYNEQFF.

This clonotype is large (0.1 to 1%) within its sample. This beta chain is a stray sequence in a library constructed for alpha chains; its clone size is not meaningful. The chain recombines TRBV4-3 with TRBJ1-1; the D is unclear. Deletions cut 2 bases from V and 1 base from J, with 8 bases between. CDR1 is LGHNA, CDR2 YSLEER, per germline. The CDR3 contains 14 residues. The DNA of the CDR3 is TGCGCCAGCAGCCAACTTGCGGGGAACACTGAAGCTTTCTTT. Translating gives CASSQLAGNTEAFF.

This clonotype is hyperexpanded within its sample. This beta chain is a stray sequence in a library constructed for alpha chains; its clone size is not meaningful. The chain is built from TRBV6-5 and TRBJ2-1; the match to TRBD2 covers 8 bases. Germline-derived CDR1 and CDR2 are MNHEY and SVGAGI. Trimming cost V 6 bases and J 10 bases; bases outside gene matches: 8. The CDR3 extends over 13 amino acids. CDR3 in DNA: TGTGCCAGCAGCCTGGCGGGAGGAGGGGAGCAGTTCTTC. This encodes CASSLAGGGEQFF.

By sample fraction, this clonotype is hyperexpanded. This beta chain is a stray read from a library made for alpha chains; its abundance is not meaningful. The chain joins TRBV25-1 to TRBJ1-4; unclear D gene. V was trimmed by 5 bases and J by 1 base, leaving 11 bases between them. This CDR3 contains 15 residues. Germline-derived CDR1 and CDR2 are MGHDK and SYGVNS. This chain's CDR3 is CASSPMVGTNEKLFF. The CDR3 DNA reads TGTGCCAGCAGTCCCATGGTGGGAACTAATGAAAAACTGTTTTTT.

Remarks on this clonotype: The size of this beta chain means little, since it is a stray read in a library made for alpha chains. This chain connects TRBV12-3 or TRBV12-4 to TRBJ2-3; D is unclear. The CDR3 runs to 14 residues. Trimming removed 3 bases from V and 6 bases from J, with 13 bases in between. The CDR3 bases are TGTGCCAGCAGTTTGGTGTATAGTAGCGATACGCAGTATTTT. Translating it yields CASSLVYSSDTQYF.

This clonotype is categorized as large. The library was built for alpha chains, so this beta chain is an off-target read and its size means little. The V and J genes are TRBV13 and TRBJ2-3; no firm D call. The V gene's germline CDR1 is PRHDT and CDR2 FYEKMQ (reference sequence). This CDR3 has 12 residues. Trimming removed 3 bases at V and 2 bases at J, with 3 bases between. Here the CDR3 DNA reads TGTGCCAGCAGCTTCGTCACAGATACGCAGTATTTT. Protein product: CASSFVTDTQYF.